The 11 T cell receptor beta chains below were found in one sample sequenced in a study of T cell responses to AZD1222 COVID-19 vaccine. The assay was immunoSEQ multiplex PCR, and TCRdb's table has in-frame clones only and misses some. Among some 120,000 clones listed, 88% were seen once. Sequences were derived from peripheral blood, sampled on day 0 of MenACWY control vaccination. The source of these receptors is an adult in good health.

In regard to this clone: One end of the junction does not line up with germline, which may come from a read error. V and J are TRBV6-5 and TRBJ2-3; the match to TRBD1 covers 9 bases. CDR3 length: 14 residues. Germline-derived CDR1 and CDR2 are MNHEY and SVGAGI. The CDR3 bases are TGTGCCAGCAAGGAGGACAGGGGCACATATACGCAGTATTTT. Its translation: CASKEDRGTYTQYF.

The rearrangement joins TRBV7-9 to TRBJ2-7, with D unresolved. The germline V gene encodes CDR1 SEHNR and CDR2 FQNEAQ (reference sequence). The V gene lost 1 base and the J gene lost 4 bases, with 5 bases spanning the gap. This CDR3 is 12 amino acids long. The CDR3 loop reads CASSLGAYEQYF. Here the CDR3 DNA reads TGTGCCAGCAGCTTAGGGGCATACGAGCAGTACTTC.

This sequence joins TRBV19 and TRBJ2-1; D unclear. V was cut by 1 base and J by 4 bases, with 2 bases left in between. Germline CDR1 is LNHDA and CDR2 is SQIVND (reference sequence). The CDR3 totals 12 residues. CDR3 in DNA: TGTGCCAGTAGTATAGGTTACAATGAGCAGTTCTTC. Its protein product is CASSIGYNEQFF. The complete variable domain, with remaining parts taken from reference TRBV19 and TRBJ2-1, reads DGGITQSPKYLFRKEGQNVTLSCEQNLNHDAMYWYRQDPGQGLRLIYYSQIVNDFQKGDIAEGYSVSREKKESFPLTVTSAQKNPTAFYLCASSIGYNEQFFGPGTRLTVL.

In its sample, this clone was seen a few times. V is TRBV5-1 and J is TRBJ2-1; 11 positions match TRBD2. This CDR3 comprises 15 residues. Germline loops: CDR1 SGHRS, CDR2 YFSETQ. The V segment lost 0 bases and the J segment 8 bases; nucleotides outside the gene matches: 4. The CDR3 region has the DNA TGCGCCAGCAGCTTGGAATTAGCGGGAGGGGATGAGCAGTTCTTC. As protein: CASSLELAGGDEQFF.

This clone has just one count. The CDR3 nucleotides read TGTGCCAGCGAAGTTTTGCGGGACTCCGTGGAGCAGTACTTC. Protein product: CASEVLRDSVEQYF. The chain couples TRBV6-5 to TRBJ2-7, with a tentative D call TRBD2 (6 bases). Deletions cut 8 bases from V and 7 bases from J, with 21 bases between. Germline V CDR1 and CDR2: MNHEY, SVGAGI. The CDR3 covers 14 residues.

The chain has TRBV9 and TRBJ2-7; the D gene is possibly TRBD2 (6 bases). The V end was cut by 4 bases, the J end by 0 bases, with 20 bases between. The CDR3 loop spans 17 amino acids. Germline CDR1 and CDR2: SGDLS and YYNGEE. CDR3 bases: TGTGCCAGCAGCCAAACGGGAGAATTTAATCGCTCCTACGAGCAGTACTTC. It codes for CASSQTGEFNRSYEQYF.

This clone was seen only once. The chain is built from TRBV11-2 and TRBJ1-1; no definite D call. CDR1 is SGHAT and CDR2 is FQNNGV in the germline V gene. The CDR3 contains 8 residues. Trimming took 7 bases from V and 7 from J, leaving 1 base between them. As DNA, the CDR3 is TGTGCCAGCAATGAAGCTTTCTTT. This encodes CASNEAFF.

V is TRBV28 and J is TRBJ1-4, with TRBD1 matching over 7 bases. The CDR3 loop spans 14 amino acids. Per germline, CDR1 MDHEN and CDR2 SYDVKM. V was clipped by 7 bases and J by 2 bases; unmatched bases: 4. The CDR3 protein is CASIADRTNEKLFF. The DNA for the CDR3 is TGTGCCAGCATCGCGGACAGGACTAATGAAAAACTGTTTTTT.

In DNA form, the CDR3 reads TGTGCCAGCAGCTTAGGGCGAGTCGGGATGAGCTCCTACAATGAGCAGTTCTTC. It codes for CASSLGRVGMSSYNEQFF. The V call is TRBV11-3, the J call TRBJ2-1; perhaps TRBD2 as D (5 bases). Germline assignment: CDR1 SGHNT and CDR2 YENEEA. The V and J ends lost 1 base and 0 bases respectively, with 16 bases between them. CDR3 size: 18 residues.

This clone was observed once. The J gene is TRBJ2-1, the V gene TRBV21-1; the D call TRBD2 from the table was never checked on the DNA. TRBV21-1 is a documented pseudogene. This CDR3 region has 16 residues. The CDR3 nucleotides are TGTGCCAGCAGCAAAAGCGCGGGAGTATCCTACAATGAGCAGTTCTTC. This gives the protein CASSKSAGVSYNEQFF.

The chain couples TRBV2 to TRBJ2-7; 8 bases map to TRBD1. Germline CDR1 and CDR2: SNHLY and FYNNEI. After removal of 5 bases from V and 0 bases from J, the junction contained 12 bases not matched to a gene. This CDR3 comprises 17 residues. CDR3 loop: CASSRPGTGPSSYEQYF. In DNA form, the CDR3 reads TGTGCCAGCAGTCGTCCCGGGACAGGTCCAAGCTCCTACGAGCAGTACTTC.